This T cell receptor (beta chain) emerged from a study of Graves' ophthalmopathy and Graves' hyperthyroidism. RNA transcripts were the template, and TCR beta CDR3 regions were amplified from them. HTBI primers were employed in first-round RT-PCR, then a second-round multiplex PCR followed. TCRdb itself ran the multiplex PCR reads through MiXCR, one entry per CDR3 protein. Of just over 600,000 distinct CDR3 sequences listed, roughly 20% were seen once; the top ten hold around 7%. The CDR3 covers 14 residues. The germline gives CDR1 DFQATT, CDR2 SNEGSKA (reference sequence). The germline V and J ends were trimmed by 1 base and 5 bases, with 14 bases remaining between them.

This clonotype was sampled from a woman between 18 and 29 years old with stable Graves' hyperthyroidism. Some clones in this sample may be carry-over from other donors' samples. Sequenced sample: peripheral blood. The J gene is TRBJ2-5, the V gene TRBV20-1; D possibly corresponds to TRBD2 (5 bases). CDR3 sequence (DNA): TGCAGTGCTAGAGGAGGACTGGAGTTGGAGACCCAGTACTTC. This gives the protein CSARGGLELETQYF.